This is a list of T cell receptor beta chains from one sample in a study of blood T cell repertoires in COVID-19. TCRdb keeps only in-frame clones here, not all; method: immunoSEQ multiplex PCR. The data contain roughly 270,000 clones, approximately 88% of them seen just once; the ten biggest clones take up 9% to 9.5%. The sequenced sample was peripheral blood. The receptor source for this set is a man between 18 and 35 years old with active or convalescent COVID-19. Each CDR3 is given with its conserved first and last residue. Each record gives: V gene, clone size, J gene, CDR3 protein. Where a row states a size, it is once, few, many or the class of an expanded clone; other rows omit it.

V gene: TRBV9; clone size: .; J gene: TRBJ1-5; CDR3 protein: CASSVEGLTSQPQHF
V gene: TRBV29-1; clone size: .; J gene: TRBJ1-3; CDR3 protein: CSAEYRDKNSGNTIYF
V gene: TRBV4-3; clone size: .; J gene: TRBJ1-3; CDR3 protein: CASSPEPQGTGNTIYF
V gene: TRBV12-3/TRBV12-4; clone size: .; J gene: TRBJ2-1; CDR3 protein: CASSLARANEQFF
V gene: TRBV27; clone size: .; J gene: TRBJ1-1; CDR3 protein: CASSFRTGGATEAFF
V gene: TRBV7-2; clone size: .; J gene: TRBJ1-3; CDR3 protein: CASSLRGGGNTIYF
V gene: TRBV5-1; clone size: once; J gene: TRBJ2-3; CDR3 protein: CASSLYTPQSTDTQYF
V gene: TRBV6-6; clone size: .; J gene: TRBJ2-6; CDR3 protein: CASSQGTGRNSGANVLTF
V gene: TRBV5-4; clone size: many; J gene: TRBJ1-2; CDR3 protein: CASSLAGRDGYTF
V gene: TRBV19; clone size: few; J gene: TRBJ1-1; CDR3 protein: CASSIEPGLVTEAFF
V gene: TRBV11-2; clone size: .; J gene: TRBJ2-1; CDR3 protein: CASSFLGQRGGTNEQFF
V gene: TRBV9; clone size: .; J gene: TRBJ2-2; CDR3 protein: CASSAPRADPGQGFTGELFF
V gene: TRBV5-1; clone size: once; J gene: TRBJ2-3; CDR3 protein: CASSLLTSGGVDTQYF
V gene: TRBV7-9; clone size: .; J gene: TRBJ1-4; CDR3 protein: CASSLLQGNEKLFF
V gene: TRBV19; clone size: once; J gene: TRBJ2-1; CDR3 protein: CASSMGRNEQFF
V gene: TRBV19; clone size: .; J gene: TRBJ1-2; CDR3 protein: CASSYGGGQSNKANYGYTF
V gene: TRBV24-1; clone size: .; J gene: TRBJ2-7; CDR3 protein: CATATRGPDEQYF
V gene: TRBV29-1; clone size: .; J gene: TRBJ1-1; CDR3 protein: CSVESQGRKAFF
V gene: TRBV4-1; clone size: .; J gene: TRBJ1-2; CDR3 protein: CASSHGGTANYGYTF
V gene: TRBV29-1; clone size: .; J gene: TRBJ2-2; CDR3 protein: CSVGGQVPGELFF
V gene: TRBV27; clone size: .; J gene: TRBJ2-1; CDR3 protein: CASSSDREQFF
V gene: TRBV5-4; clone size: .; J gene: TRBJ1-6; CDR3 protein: CASSLDRVNSPLHF
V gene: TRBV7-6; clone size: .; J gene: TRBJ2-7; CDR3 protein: CASSLGPAGLYEQYF
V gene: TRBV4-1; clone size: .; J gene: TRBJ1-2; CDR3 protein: CASSDSGQGVTGYGYTF
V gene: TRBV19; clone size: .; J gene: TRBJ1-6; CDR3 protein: CASTLGQNSPLHF
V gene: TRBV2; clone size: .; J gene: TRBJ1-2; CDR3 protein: CASSANRGIGYTF
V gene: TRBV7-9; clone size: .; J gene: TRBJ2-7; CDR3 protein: CASSSGINEQYF
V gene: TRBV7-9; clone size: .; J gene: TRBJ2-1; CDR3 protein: CASTSRSGWTNEQFF
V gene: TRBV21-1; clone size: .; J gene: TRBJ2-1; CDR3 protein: CASSYPGEVRSYNEQFF
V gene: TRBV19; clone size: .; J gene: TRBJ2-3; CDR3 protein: CASRTAGSGTDTQYF
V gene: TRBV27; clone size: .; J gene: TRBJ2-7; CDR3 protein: CASTPGGARYEQYF
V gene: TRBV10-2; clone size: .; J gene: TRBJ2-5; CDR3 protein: CASSRLLAGAGQETQYF
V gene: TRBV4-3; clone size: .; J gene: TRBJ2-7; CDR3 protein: CASSQEVTGLRSSYEQYF
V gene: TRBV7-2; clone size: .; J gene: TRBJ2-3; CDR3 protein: CASSQPLAARTDTQYF
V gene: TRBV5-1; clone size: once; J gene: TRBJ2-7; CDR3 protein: CASSHLRGEQYF